This T cell receptor beta chain was identified during a study of a mutant IDH1 vaccine in newly diagnosed glioma. Regarding the study as a whole: Pseudoprogression showed no apparent link to changes in top peripheral T cell clonotypes.

The time point was: week 5, during vaccination. Mutant IDH1 20-mer peptide, at 300 ug, made up each vaccine dose, with topical imiquimod. Tumors from donors were new WHO grade 3 or 4 IDH1-mutant astrocytomas with ATRX loss. The assay was immunoSEQ multiplex PCR, and TCRdb's table has in-frame clones only and misses some. This table has under 95,000 clones, around 90% appearing once. Points on this clone: Antigen specificity is unknown.

CDR3 length equals 18 residues. The V call is TRBV21-1, the J call TRBJ1-1. TRBV21-1 counts as a pseudogene. The material was PBMCs, obtained from a glioma patient whose treatment included an IDH1 peptide vaccine. The receptor's source is a woman in her 50s with glioma. Here the CDR3 reads CASSKVGQRGPGITEAFF. In DNA, the CDR3 is TGTGCCAGCAGCAAAGTAGGACAAAGGGGACCGGGGATCACTGAAGCTTTCTTT.